Below, 18 T cell receptor beta chains from the same sample are listed, as sequenced in a study of cytomegalovirus exposure and HLA in healthy donors. Vbeta (60) and Jbeta (13) primers were used in the PCR. Sequencing used immunoSEQ multiplex PCR; TCRdb keeps in-frame clones, though not all of them. Of 180,000 or so clones listed, around 79% are singletons. Sequenced sample: PBMCs. These receptors all come from a man aged 50-59 years in good health and CMV-seropositive.

The J gene is TRBJ2-6, the V gene TRBV2, with 12 positions matching TRBD1. Losses at the gene ends were 4 bases for V and 12 bases for J; bases not matched to a gene: 7. In germline, CDR1 is SNHLY, CDR2 FYNNEI. The CDR3 spans 15 residues. CDR3 coding DNA: TGTGCCAGCAGTGTAGGGACAGGGGGCGCAATCGTCCTGACTTTC. It translates to CASSVGTGGAIVLTF.

The genes are TRBV28 and TRBJ1-6, with 7 bases identical to TRBD1. The CDR3 has 15 residues. Germline CDR1 and CDR2: MDHEN and SYDVKM. The V segment lost 2 bases and the J segment 10 bases; nucleotides outside the gene matches: 8. CDR3 sequence reads: CASSLRGQGWSPLHF. The CDR3 coding sequence is TGTGCCAGCAGTTTAAGGGGGCAGGGGTGGTCACCCCTCCACTTT. Together with reference TRBV28 and TRBJ1-6, the CDR3 gives the full variable domain: DVKVTQSSRYLVKRTGEKVFLECVQDMDHENMFWYRQDPGLGLRLIYFSYDVKMKEKGDIPEGYSVSREKKERFSLILESASTNQTSMYLCASSLRGQGWSPLHFGNGTRLTVT.

This clone was found a few times. The V gene is TRBV6-4, the J gene TRBJ2-3; 11 bases agree with TRBD2. CDR3 length: 17 amino acids. Looked up from germline, CDR1 is MRHNA and CDR2 is SNTAGT. The V gene end was trimmed by 4 bases and the J gene end by 0 bases; junction bases not matched to a gene: 6. CDR3 nucleotide sequence: TGTGCCAGCAGTGCCGGGACTAGCGGAACTAGCACAGATACGCAGTATTTT. Translation: CASSAGTSGTSTDTQYF.

This chain links TRBV5-5 with TRBJ2-1; 7 positions match TRBD1. The germline V gene has CDR1 SGHKS and CDR2 YYEKEE (reference sequence). With V trimmed by 1 base and J by 0 bases, 7 bases remained unmatched. This CDR3 is built from 17 residues. CDR3 residues: CASSLSGTVNSYNEQFF. CDR3 nucleotides: TGTGCCAGCAGCTTGTCCGGGACAGTTAACTCCTACAATGAGCAGTTCTTC.

The table lists this clone with a few counts. V usage is TRBV13 and J usage is TRBJ2-7; weak D call: TRBD2 (5 bases). Germline CDR1 reads PRHDT; CDR2 reads FYEKMQ (reference sequence). The CDR3 covers 16 residues. Trimming cost V 6 bases and J 1 base, with 19 bases left between them. CDR3 protein: CASSSVREIESYEQYF. In nucleotides, the CDR3 is TGTGCCAGCAGTTCGGTGAGGGAAATCGAATCCTACGAGCAGTACTTC.

The rearrangement joins TRBV19 to TRBJ2-7; 8 bases align to TRBD1. V lost 1 base, J lost 3 bases, and 5 bases stayed unmatched. From germline, CDR1 is LNHDA and CDR2 SQIVND (reference sequence). The CDR3 spans 15 residues. In DNA, the CDR3 is TGTGCCAGTAGTATAGGGACAGGGAACGGCTACGAGCAGTACTTC. As protein: CASSIGTGNGYEQYF.

This clone came up a few times. V is TRBV5-6 and J is TRBJ1-2; D possibly corresponds to TRBD1 (6 bases). The CDR3 extends over 17 amino acids. Germline CDR1 and CDR2: SGHDT and YYEEEE. Trimming cost V 3 bases and J 4 bases, with 22 bases left between them. Here the CDR3 reads CASSSIGRGPSGYGYTF. The CDR3, as DNA: TGTGCCAGCAGCTCGATCGGCAGGGGTCCCTCCGGCTATGGCTACACCTTC.

This sequence joins TRBV2 and TRBJ2-5; D unclear. V dropped 6 bases and J dropped 4 bases, with 9 bases sitting between them. CDR3 length equals 12 residues. Germline lookup yields CDR1 SNHLY and CDR2 FYNNEI. This chain's CDR3 is CASSPTVETQYF. CDR3 bases: TGTGCCAGCAGCCCCACTGTAGAGACCCAGTACTTC. Together with reference TRBV2 and TRBJ2-5, the CDR3 gives the full variable domain: EPEVTQTPSHQVTQMGQEVILRCVPISNHLYFYWYRQILGQKVEFLVSFYNNEISEKSEIFDDQFSVERPDGSNFTLKIRSTKLEDSAMYFCASSPTVETQYFGPGTRLLVL.

V is TRBV2 and J is TRBJ2-1; possible D gene TRBD2, 5 bases. The germline V gene has CDR1 SNHLY and CDR2 FYNNEI. The CDR3 is 16 residues long. The V and J ends lost 6 bases and 4 bases respectively, with 19 bases between them. The CDR3 nucleotides are TGTGCCAGCAGGCCCGAGGCGCGGAGGTGGTACAATGAGCAGTTCTTC. Translated: CASRPEARRWYNEQFF. The variable domain in full, with the rest retrieved from reference TRBV2 and TRBJ2-1, is EPEVTQTPSHQVTQMGQEVILRCVPISNHLYFYWYRQILGQKVEFLVSFYNNEISEKSEIFDDQFSVERPDGSNFTLKIRSTKLEDSAMYFCASRPEARRWYNEQFFGPGTRLTVL.

The chain joins TRBV29-1 to TRBJ2-2; TRBD1 aligns across 10 bases. Germline loops: CDR1 SQVTM, CDR2 ANQGSEA. The CDR3 covers 14 residues. The V and J ends lost 7 bases and 4 bases, in that order; junction bases with no gene match: 6. The CDR3 reads CSGGTGVTTGELFF. CDR3 coding DNA: TGCAGCGGGGGGACAGGGGTAACCACCGGGGAGCTGTTTTTT.

The J gene is TRBJ2-1, the V gene TRBV28; 9 bases agree with TRBD2. The germline CDR1 and CDR2 sequences are MDHEN and SYDVKM. V shed 5 bases, J shed 5 bases, and the junction held 13 bases outside the gene matches. CDR3 size: 17 residues. This chain's CDR3 is CASSPLILRGGHNEQFF. CDR3 DNA: TGTGCCAGCAGTCCCCTCATCTTGCGGGGGGGACACAATGAGCAGTTCTTC.

The CDR3 loop reads CASSPGRENYGYTF. The CDR3 nucleotides read TGTGCCAGCAGCCCAGGACGGGAAAACTATGGCTACACCTTC. The V gene is TRBV5-6, the J gene TRBJ1-2; D is undetermined. Germline CDR1 and CDR2: SGHDT and YYEEEE. The CDR3 extends over 14 amino acids. Trimming pared 4 bases from V and 2 bases from J, leaving 12 bases between.

This chain connects TRBV5-4 to TRBJ2-1; weak D call: TRBD2 (5 bases). Trimming pared 0 bases from V and 4 bases from J, leaving 5 bases between. The V gene's germline CDR1 is SGHNT and CDR2 YYREEE (reference sequence). This CDR3 spans 13 amino acids. The CDR3 DNA reads TGTGCCAGCAGCTTGGGAGGGTACAATGAGCAGTTCTTC. Protein: CASSLGGYNEQFF.

This clone was observed a single time. The CDR3, as DNA: TGTGCCAGCAGCGGGACAGGGTTTGGCGGCTACACCTTC. Amino acid sequence: CASSGTGFGGYTF. This chain links TRBV11-1 with TRBJ1-2; TRBD1 agrees at 9 bases. Germline values: CDR1 SGHAT, CDR2 FQDESV (reference sequence). V was clipped by 5 bases and J by 8 bases; unmatched bases: 6. The CDR3 totals 13 residues.

The chain joins TRBV6-1 to TRBJ2-2; TRBD2 agrees at 9 bases. In germline, CDR1 is MNHNS, CDR2 SASEGT. The V and J ends lost 7 bases and 6 bases, in that order; junction bases with no gene match: 6. The CDR3 contains 14 residues. CDR3 nucleotide sequence: TGTGCCAGCATGAATCGCGGGGGGGCCGGGGAGCTGTTTTTT. Translated: CASMNRGGAGELFF.

CDR3 nucleotides: TGTGCCAGCAGCCAGGGGCAGCTCACTGAAGCTTTCTTT. Its protein product is CASSQGQLTEAFF. This sequence joins TRBV14 and TRBJ1-1; maybe TRBD1 (5 bases). The germline gives CDR1 SGHDN, CDR2 FVKESK. V lost 3 bases, J lost 4 bases, and 9 bases lay in between. This CDR3 comprises 13 residues.

The chain is built from TRBV23-1 and TRBJ2-3, with 9 bases matching TRBD2. TRBV23-1 falls under the ORF class, with uncertain function. The V and J ends lost 7 bases and 2 bases, in that order; junction bases with no gene match: 10. The CDR3 consists of 16 residues. CDR3 coding DNA: TGCGCCAGCACTTTCGAGCGGGGGGCGTTCACAGATACGCAGTATTTT. Translation gives CASTFERGAFTDTQYF.

This clone was seen a handful of times. V and J are TRBV19 and TRBJ2-3, with TRBD2 matching 11 bases. Germline trimming cut 5 bases from V and 3 bases from J; bases unmatched to any gene: 4. Germline V gene data show CDR1 as LNHDA and CDR2 as SQIVND (reference sequence). The CDR3 consists of 15 residues. The DNA for the CDR3 is TGTGCCAGTAGTGTGACTAGCGGGGCAACAGATACGCAGTATTTT. Its translation: CASSVTSGATDTQYF.